This T cell receptor beta chain was obtained from a study of blood T cell repertoires in COVID-19. In the study overall: Samples came from the United States, Italy and Spain, spanning acute and convalescent COVID-19.

Some clones are missing from TCRdb's copy, which holds only in-frame ones; the method was immunoSEQ multiplex PCR. There are about 90,000 clones in the sample; 86% occur only once, and approximately 1.3% lies in the top ten. This clone has only a few counts. The CDR3 totals 13 residues. V trimming: 2 bases; J trimming: 4 bases; junction bases outside the gene matches: 2. Germline V gene sequence: CDR1 SGHTA, CDR2 FQGTGA. The rearrangement uses TRBV7-3 and TRBJ2-7, with TRBD2 identical over 7 bases. This receptor was taken from a man older than 75 with active or convalescent COVID-19. The source material was peripheral blood. The CDR3 loop is CASSLGGEYEQYF. CDR3 coding DNA: TGTGCCAGCAGCTTAGGGGGGGAGTACGAGCAGTACTTC.